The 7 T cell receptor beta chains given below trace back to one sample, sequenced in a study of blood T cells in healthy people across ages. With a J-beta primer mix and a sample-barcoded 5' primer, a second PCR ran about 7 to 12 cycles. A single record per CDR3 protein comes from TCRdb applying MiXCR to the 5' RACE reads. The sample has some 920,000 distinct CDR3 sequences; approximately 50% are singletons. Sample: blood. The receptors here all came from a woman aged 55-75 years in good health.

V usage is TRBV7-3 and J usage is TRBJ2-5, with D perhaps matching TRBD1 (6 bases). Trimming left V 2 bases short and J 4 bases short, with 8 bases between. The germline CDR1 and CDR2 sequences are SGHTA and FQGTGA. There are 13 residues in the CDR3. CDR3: CASSLRDTETQYF. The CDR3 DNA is TGTGCCAGCAGCTTACGGGACACAGAGACCCAGTACTTC.

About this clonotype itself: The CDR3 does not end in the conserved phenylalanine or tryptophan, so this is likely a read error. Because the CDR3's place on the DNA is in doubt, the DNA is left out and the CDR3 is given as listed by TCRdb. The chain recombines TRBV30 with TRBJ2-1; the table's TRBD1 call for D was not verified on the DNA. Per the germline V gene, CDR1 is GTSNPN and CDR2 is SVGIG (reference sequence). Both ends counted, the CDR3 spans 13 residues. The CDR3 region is CAFKTGSGYIFGS.

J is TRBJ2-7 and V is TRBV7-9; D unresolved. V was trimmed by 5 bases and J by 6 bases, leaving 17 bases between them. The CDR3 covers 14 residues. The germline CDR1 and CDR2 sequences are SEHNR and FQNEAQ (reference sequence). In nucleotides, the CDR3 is TGTGCCAGCAGCCCTAGGAACACGGCTCGCGAGCAGTACTTC. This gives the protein CASSPRNTAREQYF.

CDR3 coding DNA: TGTGCCAGCAGGTATCGGGACAGAAAAGAGACCCAGTACTTC. Its protein is CASRYRDRKETQYF. This sequence joins TRBV28 and TRBJ2-4; TRBD1 aligns across 7 bases. The J call is doubtful: the DNA matches TRBJ2-5 better. Germline CDR1 reads MDHEN; CDR2 reads SYDVKM. This CDR3 has 14 residues.

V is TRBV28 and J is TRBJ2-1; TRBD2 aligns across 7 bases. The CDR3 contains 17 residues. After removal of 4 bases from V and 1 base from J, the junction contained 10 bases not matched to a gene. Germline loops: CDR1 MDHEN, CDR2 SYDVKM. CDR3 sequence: CASSSQVAGVSYNEQFF. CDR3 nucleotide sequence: TGTGCCAGCAGTTCCCAGGTGGCGGGAGTTTCCTACAATGAGCAGTTCTTC.

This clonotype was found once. The CDR3 sequence: CASSPQVLQGYYGYTF. In nucleotides, the CDR3 is TGTGCCAGCTCACCTCAAGTGCTACAGGGGTACTATGGCTACACCTTC. J is TRBJ1-2 and V is TRBV18, with 7 bases identical to TRBD1. Germline loops: CDR1 KGHSH, CDR2 LQKENI. J was trimmed by 3 bases and V by 3 bases; bases with no gene match: 10. The CDR3 length is 16 residues.

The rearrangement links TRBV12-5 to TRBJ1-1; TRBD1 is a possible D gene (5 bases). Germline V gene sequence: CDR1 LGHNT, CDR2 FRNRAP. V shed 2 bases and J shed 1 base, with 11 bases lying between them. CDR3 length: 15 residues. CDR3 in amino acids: CASGLFGGGNTEAFF. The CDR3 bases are TGTGCTAGTGGTTTGTTCGGGGGTGGGAACACTGAAGCTTTCTTT.